This entry describes one TCR beta chain. Its target is unknown. The source of the sample is a study of shared clonotypes between healthy human individuals. Study summary: CD4 naive cells filled three plates per donor, CD4 memory three, CD8 naive two and CD8 memory one. Study-level results: Generally, estimated richness proved larger in naive subsets than it did in memory subsets.

This CDR3 has 15 amino acids. The V gene end was trimmed by 0 bases and the J gene end by 4 bases; junction bases not matched to a gene: 6. Germline values: CDR1 MGHRA, CDR2 YSYEKL. Clones were read by immunoSEQ multiplex PCR, and TCRdb kept only the in-frame ones, dropping some. The table lists roughly 1,000,000 clones, approximately 78% of them singletons, with about 0.52% in the top ten. The sample comprised memory CD4+ T cells from PBMCs. Subset: CD45RA-negative fraction. The TCR comes from a man between 18 and 29 years old in good health. Some clones in this sample may be carry-over from other donors' samples. This chain uses TRBV4-1 with TRBJ2-7, with 7 bases fitting TRBD1. The CDR3 DNA reads as TGCGCCAGCAGCCAAGATCCGGGCAGGGGGTACGAGCAGTACTTC. As protein: CASSQDPGRGYEQYF.